This TCR beta chain was observed in a study of blood T cells in healthy people across ages. Worth noting for this clonotype: Antigen unknown.

The second PCR ran 7 to 11 cycles with a sample-barcoded 5' primer and J-beta primers. Every sample gave at least 2.5 million paired-end reads containing CDR3. One entry per CDR3 protein, called by TCRdb with MiXCR from the 5' RACE reads. The table shows 2 million or so distinct CDR3 sequences, with around half occurring only once. Study-wide results and caveats: The authors considered diversity estimates from one million T cells to be underestimates.

Per sample, no less than 5.5 micrograms of total RNA were extracted. This CDR3 spans 16 amino acids. Germline CDR1 MDHEN, CDR2 SYDVKM. V dropped 6 bases and J dropped 0 bases, with 17 bases sitting between them. The J gene is TRBJ1-2, the V gene TRBV28; TRBD1 is a possible D gene (5 bases). This TCR derives from a woman aged 40 to 49 in good health. The sequenced sample consisted of blood. In nucleotides, the CDR3 is TGTGCCAGCAGCTTAGGTGGGACGGAAACTAACTATGGCTACACCTTC. Encoded protein: CASSLGGTETNYGYTF.